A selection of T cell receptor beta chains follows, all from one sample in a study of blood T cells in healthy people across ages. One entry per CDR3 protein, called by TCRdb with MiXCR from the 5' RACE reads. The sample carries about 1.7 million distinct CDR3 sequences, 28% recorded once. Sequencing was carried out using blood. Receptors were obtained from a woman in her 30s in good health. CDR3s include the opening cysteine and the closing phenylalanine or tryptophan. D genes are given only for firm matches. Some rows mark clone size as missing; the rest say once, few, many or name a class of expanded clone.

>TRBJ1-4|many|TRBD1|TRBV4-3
CASSRGTGKGEKLFF
TGCGCCAGCAGCCGAGGGACAGGGAAGGGAGAAAAACTGTTTTTT
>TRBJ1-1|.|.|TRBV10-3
CAISESAPLPAFF
TGTGCCATCAGTGAGTCTGCACCCCTTCCAGCTTTCTTT
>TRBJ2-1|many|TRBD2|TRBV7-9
CASSPRELATDEQFF
TGTGCCAGCAGCCCCCGTGAACTAGCGACGGATGAGCAGTTCTTC
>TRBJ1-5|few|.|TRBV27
CASSLRGDHQPQHF
TGTGCCAGCAGTTTACGGGGGGATCACCAGCCCCAGCATTTT
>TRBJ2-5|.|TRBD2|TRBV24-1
CATSDSGSASRTQYF
TGTGCCACCAGTGACAGCGGGAGTGCTTCGAGGACCCAGTACTTC
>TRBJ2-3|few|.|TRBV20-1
CSATAYSTDTQYF
TGCAGTGCTACGGCATATAGCACAGATACGCAGTATTTT
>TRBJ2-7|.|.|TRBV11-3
CAGSFGGRRVPYEQYF
TGTGCCGGCAGCTTCGGGGGCCGCAGGGTCCCCTACGAGCAGTACTTC
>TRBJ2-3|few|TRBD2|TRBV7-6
CASSSGLQSTDTQYF
TGTGCCAGCAGCTCGGGACTACAAAGCACAGATACGCAGTATTTT
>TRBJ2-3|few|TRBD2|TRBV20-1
CSALFGGARPDTQYF
TGCAGTGCTCTCTTCGGGGGGGCCCGCCCAGATACGCAGTATTTT
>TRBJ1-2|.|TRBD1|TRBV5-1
CASSPGGQFNYGYTF
TGCGCCAGCAGCCCCGGGGGACAGTTCAACTATGGCTACACCTTC
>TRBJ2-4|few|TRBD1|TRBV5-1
CASSFRTGGAKNIQYF
TGCGCCAGCAGCTTTCGGACAGGGGGAGCCAAAAACATTCAGTACTTC
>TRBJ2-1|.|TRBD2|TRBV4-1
CASSGRLAGGNEQFF
TGCGCCAGCAGCGGTAGACTAGCGGGGGGGAATGAGCAGTTCTTC
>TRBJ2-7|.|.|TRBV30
CAWSGGPYEQYF
TGTGCCTGGAGCGGCGGCCCCTACGAGCAGTACTTC
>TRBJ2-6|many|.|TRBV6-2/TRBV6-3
CASSYEKGLAGANVLTF
TGTGCCAGCAGTTACGAGAAGGGTTTGGCTGGGGCCAACGTCCTGACTTTC
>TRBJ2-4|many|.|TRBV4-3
CASSQDLQENIQYF
TGCGCCAGCAGCCAAGATCTGCAGGAAAACATTCAGTACTTC
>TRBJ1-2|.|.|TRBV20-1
CSATTGPVDGYTF
TGCAGTGCAACCACAGGGCCGGTGGATGGCTACACCTTC
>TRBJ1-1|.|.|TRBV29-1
CSVEKSSGAEAFF
TGCAGCGTTGAAAAATCCTCAGGAGCTGAAGCTTTCTTT
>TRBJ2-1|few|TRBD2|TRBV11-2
CASSLPLAGEGEQFF
TGTGCCAGCAGCTTACCCCTAGCGGGAGAGGGTGAGCAGTTCTTC
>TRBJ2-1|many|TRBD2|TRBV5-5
CASSSLAGVSKGNEQFF
TGTGCCAGCAGCTCTTTAGCGGGAGTTTCTAAGGGCAATGAGCAGTTCTTC
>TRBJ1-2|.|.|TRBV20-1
CSAGGHSDGYTF
TGCAGTGCTGGAGGGCATTCCGATGGCTACACCTTC
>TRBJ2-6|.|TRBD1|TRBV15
CATSPTRQGAPGANVRTF
TGTGCCACCAGCCCGACAAGGCAGGGGGCGCCTGGGGCCAACGTCCGGACTTTC
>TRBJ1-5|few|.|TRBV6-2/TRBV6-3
CASRPSGSNQPQHF
TGTGCCAGCAGACCCTCGGGTAGCAATCAGCCCCAGCATTTT
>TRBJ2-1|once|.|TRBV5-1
CASSLTLRDWGNEQFF
TGCGCCAGCAGCTTGACCCTCAGGGATTGGGGCAATGAGCAGTTCTTC
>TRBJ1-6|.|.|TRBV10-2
CASSESTAGINSPLHF
TGCGCCAGCAGTGAGTCGACGGCAGGGATTAATTCACCCCTCCACTTT
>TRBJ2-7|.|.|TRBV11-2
CASSFGTGQTYEQYF
TGTGCCAGCAGCTTCGGGACCGGGCAGACCTACGAGCAGTACTTC
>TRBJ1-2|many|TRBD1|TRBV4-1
CASSQDSRDRGYGYTF
TGCGCCAGCAGCCAAGACTCCCGGGACAGGGGTTATGGCTACACCTTC
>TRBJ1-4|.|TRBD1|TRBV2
CASAVQGEKLFF
TGTGCCAGCGCCGTACAGGGGGAAAAACTGTTTTTT
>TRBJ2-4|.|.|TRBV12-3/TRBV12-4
CSSSLSGTTNIRYF
TGTTCCAGCAGTTTATCCGGGACCACAAACATTCGGTACTTC
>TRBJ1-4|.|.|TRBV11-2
CASSMTALNEKLFF
TGTGCCAGCAGCATGACAGCCCTTAATGAAAAACTGTTTTTT
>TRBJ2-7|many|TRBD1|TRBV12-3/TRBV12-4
CASSNRDRDWYEQYF
TGTGCCAGCAGTAACCGGGACAGGGACTGGTACGAGCAGTACTTC
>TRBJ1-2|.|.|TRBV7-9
CASSLVSQGSNYGHTF
TGTGCCAGCAGCTTAGTAAGCCAGGGGTCTAACTATGGCCACACCTTC
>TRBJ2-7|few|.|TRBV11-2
CASSPDRFSSYEQYF
TGTGCCAGCAGCCCGGATCGGTTCAGCTCCTACGAGCAGTACTTC
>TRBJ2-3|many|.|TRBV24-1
CATSDLRGDTQYF
TGTGCCACCAGTGACCTGAGGGGGGATACGCAGTATTTT
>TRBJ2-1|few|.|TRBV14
CASSQLDYNEQFF
TGTGCCAGCAGCCAACTGGATTACAATGAGCAGTTCTTC
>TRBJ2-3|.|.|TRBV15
CATSMRRLMNTDTQYF
TGTGCCACCAGCATGAGAAGACTGATGAACACAGATACGCAGTATTTT
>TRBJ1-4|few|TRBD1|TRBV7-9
CASSSIRDRVLFF
TGTGCCAGCAGCTCTATCCGGGACAGGGTTCTGTTTTTT
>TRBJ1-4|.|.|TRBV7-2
CASSLVVREKLFF
TGTGCCAGCAGCTTAGTAGTCCGTGAAAAACTGTTTTTT
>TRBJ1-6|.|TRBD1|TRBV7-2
CASSFAPQTGVGSPLHF
TGTGCCAGCAGCTTTGCCCCACAAACAGGGGTTGGTTCACCCCTCCACTTT
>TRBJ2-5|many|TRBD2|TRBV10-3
CAISSPGLAGVKTQYF
TGTGCCATCAGTTCCCCGGGACTAGCGGGAGTAAAGACCCAGTACTTC
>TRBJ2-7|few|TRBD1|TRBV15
CATRAQGAREQYF
TGTGCCACCAGGGCACAGGGGGCACGGGAGCAGTACTTC